This TCR beta chain was captured in a study of blood T cell repertoires in COVID-19. Study at large: Specimens from acute and convalescent COVID-19 originated in the United States, Italy and Spain.

The data were produced by immunoSEQ multiplex PCR, yet TCRdb's version contains in-frame clones alone and is incomplete. The data contain around 230,000 clones, approximately 78% of them singletons. Donors in Cohort 3 who had recovered were those with two negative PCRs, healthcare professional clearance, or resolution of their symptoms. This CDR3 has 17 amino acids. The V gene's germline CDR1 is SEHNR and CDR2 FQNEAQ (reference sequence). V shed 2 bases, J shed 7 bases, and the junction held 14 bases outside the gene matches. Specimen: PBMCs or T cells enriched from blood (not recorded which). V gene TRBV7-9 combines with J gene TRBJ2-1; 7 bases map to TRBD2. This TCR derives from a man aged 35 to 55 who had recovered from COVID-19. The CDR3 DNA reads TGTGCCAGCAGCTTACTTGGGCGGGAGCGGGGTAATAATGAGCAGTTCTTC. The encoded protein is CASSLLGRERGNNEQFF.